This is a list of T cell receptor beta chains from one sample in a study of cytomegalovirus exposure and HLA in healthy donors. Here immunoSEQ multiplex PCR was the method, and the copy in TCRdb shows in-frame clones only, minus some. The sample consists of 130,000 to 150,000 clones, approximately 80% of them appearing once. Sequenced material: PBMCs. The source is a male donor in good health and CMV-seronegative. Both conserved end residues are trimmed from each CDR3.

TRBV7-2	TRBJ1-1	ASSWDRERSF
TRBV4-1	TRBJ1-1	ASSDRARGNTEAF
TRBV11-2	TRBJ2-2	ASSGTSVTGELF
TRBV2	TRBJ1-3	ASSEFLGTSGNTIY
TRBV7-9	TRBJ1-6	ASSLVSRLSPLH
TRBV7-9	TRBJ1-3	ASSSQGTGGNTIY
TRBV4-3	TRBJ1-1	ASSQDISPGGEAF
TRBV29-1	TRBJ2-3	SIYAGLEQDTQY
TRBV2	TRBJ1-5	ASSLQGQNQPQH
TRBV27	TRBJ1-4	ASSPGQGFNEKLF
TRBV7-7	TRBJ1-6	ASSADRYSPLH
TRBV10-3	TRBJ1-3	ATRDSSGNTIY
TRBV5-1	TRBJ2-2	ASSSGTGTGELF
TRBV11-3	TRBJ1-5	ASSWSGGQPHSNQPQH
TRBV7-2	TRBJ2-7	ASSFYDREQY
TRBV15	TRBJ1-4	ATSRRGTNEKLF
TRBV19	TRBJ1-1	ASSIPFLLRDITPNTEAF
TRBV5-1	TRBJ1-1	ASRSQVNTEAF
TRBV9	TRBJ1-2	ASSAGGNYGYT
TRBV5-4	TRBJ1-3	ASSLFGSRNTIY
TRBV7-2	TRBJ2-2	ASSSPSGGAHGELF
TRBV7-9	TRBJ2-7	ASSFQGQDEQY
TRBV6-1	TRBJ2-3	ASWASGTGDTQY
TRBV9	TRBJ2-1	ASSVTGQSYNEQF
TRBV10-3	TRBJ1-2	AISAEENYGYT
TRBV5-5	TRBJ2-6	ASSLLMSPGANVLT
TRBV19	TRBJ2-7	ASSIVGGSEQY
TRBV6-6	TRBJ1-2	ASRLVLGYGYT
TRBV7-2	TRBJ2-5	ASTRTTQETQY